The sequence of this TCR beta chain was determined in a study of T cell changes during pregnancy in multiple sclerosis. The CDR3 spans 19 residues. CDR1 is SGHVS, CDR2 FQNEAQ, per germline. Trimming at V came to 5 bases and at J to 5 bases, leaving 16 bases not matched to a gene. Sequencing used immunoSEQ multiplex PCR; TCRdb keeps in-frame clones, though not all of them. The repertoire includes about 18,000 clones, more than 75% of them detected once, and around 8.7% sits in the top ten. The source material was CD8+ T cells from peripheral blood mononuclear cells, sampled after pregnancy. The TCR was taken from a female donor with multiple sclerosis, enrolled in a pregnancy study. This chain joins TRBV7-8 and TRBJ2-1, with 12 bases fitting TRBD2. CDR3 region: CASSAFLAGGSLGDNEQFF. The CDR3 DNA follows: TGTGCCAGCAGCGCGTTTCTAGCGGGAGGGTCCCTGGGGGACAATGAGCAGTTCTTC.